The 28 T cell receptor beta chains below were found in one sample sequenced in a study of T cell responses to AZD1222 COVID-19 vaccine. TCRdb keeps only in-frame clones here, not all; method: immunoSEQ multiplex PCR. Here the sample spans some 80,000 clones, just over 90% being singletons. The specimen comprised peripheral blood, sampled 28 days after the second AZD1222 dose. The receptors shown here come from an adult who received the AZD1222 COVID-19 vaccine.

The CDR3 spells CASSYSRDNEKLFF. The DNA for the CDR3 is TGTGCCAGCAGTTACTCCAGGGATAATGAAAAACTGTTTTTT. This chain links TRBV27 with TRBJ1-4, with D tentatively TRBD1 (5 bases). Germline CDR1 and CDR2: MNHEY and SMNVEV (reference sequence). The CDR3 is made up of 14 amino acids. V lost 4 bases and J 4 bases, leaving 10 bases between the germline ends.

This chain connects TRBV2 to TRBJ1-2; 7 positions match TRBD1. Trimming took 10 bases from V and 0 from J; bases not matched to a gene: 11. The CDR3 has 15 residues. Germline assignment: CDR1 SNHLY and CDR2 FYNNEI. CDR3 in DNA: TGTGCCATCACCGGGACAGACTCTTCTAACTATGGCTACACCTTC. Translation gives CAITGTDSSNYGYTF.

Relative to its sample, this clone is medium-sized (0.01 to 0.1%). J is TRBJ1-5 and V is TRBV27, with 8 bases identical to TRBD1. Unmatched junction bases numbered 12, after V lost 6 bases and J lost 5 bases. The CDR3 extends over 16 amino acids. Germline V lookup: CDR1 MNHEY, CDR2 SMNVEV (reference sequence). This CDR3 is CASSRSRGLSHQPQHF. The DNA for the CDR3 is TGTGCCAGCAGCCGTAGCAGGGGGCTATCGCATCAGCCCCAGCATTTT.

The chain uses TRBV7-8 and TRBJ1-2; D might be TRBD1 (6 bases). Deletions cut 5 bases from V and 3 bases from J, with 13 bases between. Germline CDR1 and CDR2: SGHVS and FQNEAQ. CDR3 length: 14 residues. CDR3 loop: CASSAVQGHYGYTF. CDR3 sequence (DNA): TGTGCCAGCAGCGCAGTACAGGGCCACTATGGCTACACCTTC. The full variable domain, with the rest looked up from reference TRBV7-8 and TRBJ1-2, is GAGVSQSPRYKVAKRGQDVALRCDPISGHVSLFWYQQALGQGPEFLTYFQNEAQLDKSGLPSDRFFAERPEGSVSTLKIQRTQQEDSAVYLCASSAVQGHYGYTFGSGTRLTVV.

The chain links TRBV2 to TRBJ2-3; D possibly corresponds to TRBD2 (5 bases). Germline CDR1 is SNHLY and CDR2 is FYNNEI. The V gene lost 10 bases and the J gene lost 4 bases, with 21 bases spanning the gap. The CDR3 totals 15 residues. The chain's CDR3 is CATLLEALQPDTQYF. CDR3 DNA sequence: TGTGCCACCCTCCTGGAGGCCCTGCAGCCAGATACGCAGTATTTT.

This clone has more than one count but fewer than ten. This rearrangement joins TRBV11-3 to TRBJ2-7, with 8 bases that match TRBD2. The CDR3 totals 19 residues. Per germline, CDR1 SGHNT and CDR2 YENEEA. After removal of 3 bases from V and 0 bases from J, the junction contained 16 bases not matched to a gene. The CDR3 region is CASSFANPYSGAISYEQYF. The CDR3 nucleotides read TGTGCCAGCAGCTTCGCCAACCCCTATAGCGGGGCTATCTCCTACGAGCAGTACTTC.

The chain couples TRBV11-2 to TRBJ1-2; weak D call: TRBD1 (5 bases). This CDR3 contains 15 residues. Germline lookup yields CDR1 SGHAT and CDR2 FQNNGV. V gave up 1 base and J gave up 8 bases, with 17 bases separating them. The CDR3 bases are TGTGCCAGCAGCTTAGGTCCCGGGGCCGGGAGAGGCTACACCTTC. This codes for CASSLGPGAGRGYTF.

The chain recombines TRBV7-2 with TRBJ1-1, with D possibly being TRBD1 (5 bases). The V end was cut by 5 bases, the J end by 1 base, with 14 bases between. CDR1 is SGHTA and CDR2 is FQGNSA in the germline V gene. The CDR3 spans 15 residues. The CDR3 DNA reads TGTGCCAGCAGCCCCTTCCATGGGGGGAACACTGAAGCTTTCTTT. It translates to CASSPFHGGNTEAFF.

This sequence joins TRBV5-1 and TRBJ2-2; no definite D call. V lost 1 base and J 6 bases, leaving 10 bases between the germline ends. The CDR3 is 14 amino acids. Germline V gives CDR1 SGHRS, CDR2 YFSETQ. CDR3 sequence reads: CASSLNVGAGELFF. In nucleotides, the CDR3 is TGCGCCAGCAGCTTGAATGTCGGCGCCGGGGAGCTGTTTTTT.

The gene calls are TRBV7-9 and TRBJ1-1, with D perhaps matching TRBD1 (5 bases). Germline V lookup: CDR1 SEHNR, CDR2 FQNEAQ (reference sequence). The germline V and J ends were trimmed by 1 base and 3 bases, with 6 bases remaining between them. CDR3 length: 13 amino acids. The CDR3 reads CASSLGGDTEAFF. The CDR3 region has the DNA TGTGCCAGCAGCTTAGGGGGGGACACTGAAGCTTTCTTT.

This clone came up once. The chain recombines TRBV10-3 with TRBJ2-3, with a possible D match to TRBD1 (6 bases). The CDR3 runs 17 residues. Per germline, CDR1 ENHRY and CDR2 SYGVKD. The germline V and J ends were trimmed by 0 bases and 0 bases, with 13 bases remaining between them. The CDR3 here is CAISESRGTESTDTQYF. CDR3 bases: TGTGCCATCAGTGAGTCGAGGGGGACCGAGAGCACAGATACGCAGTATTTT.

The V call is TRBV5-6, the J call TRBJ2-7, with D perhaps matching TRBD1 (5 bases). There are 14 residues in the CDR3. The germline V and J ends were trimmed by 1 base and 0 bases, with 8 bases remaining between them. Germline CDR1 reads SGHDT; CDR2 reads YYEEEE. For the CDR3, the DNA is TGTGCCAGCAGCTTGTGGCAGGGCTCCTACGAGCAGTACTTC. It codes for CASSLWQGSYEQYF.

This chain uses TRBV6-5 with TRBJ1-3; D might be TRBD1 (5 bases). From germline, CDR1 is MNHEY and CDR2 SVGAGI. The CDR3 spans 15 residues. V was pared by 6 bases and J by 4 bases, with 16 bases between. This CDR3 reads CASSNGDGGGNTIYF. CDR3 DNA: TGTGCCAGCAGCAATGGGGACGGCGGGGGAAACACCATATATTTT.

The V gene is TRBV5-4, the J gene TRBJ1-6, with a weak D call TRBD1 (6 bases). The V end was cut by 2 bases, the J end by 9 bases, with 15 bases between. This CDR3 is 15 amino acids long. Per the germline V gene, CDR1 is SGHNT and CDR2 is YYREEE (reference sequence). CDR3 sequence: CASSFPGGRSSPLHF. The CDR3 region has the DNA TGTGCCAGCAGCTTCCCCGGGGGGCGCAGTTCACCCCTCCACTTT.

The V and J genes are TRBV24-1 and TRBJ2-3; 7 nucleotides line up with TRBD1. CDR1 KGHDR and CDR2 SFDVKD come from the germline V gene. Unmatched junction bases numbered 4, after V lost 4 bases and J lost 1 base. There are 15 residues in the CDR3. The CDR3 region is CATSDPGQGTDTQYF. CDR3 nucleotides: TGTGCCACCAGTGACCCTGGACAGGGCACAGATACGCAGTATTTT.

The V gene is TRBV12-3 or TRBV12-4, the J gene TRBJ2-4, with D tentatively TRBD1 (6 bases). This CDR3 region has 13 residues. Trimming left V 5 bases short and J 8 bases short, with 13 bases between. CDR3: CASSGQRQDIQYF. The CDR3 DNA sequence: TGTGCCAGCAGTGGACAGCGCCAGGACATTCAGTACTTC.

The chain recombines TRBV7-9 with TRBJ1-2; D remains ambiguous. This CDR3 has 13 residues. V was trimmed by 7 bases and J by 5 bases, leaving 14 bases between them. Germline V lookup: CDR1 SEHNR, CDR2 FQNEAQ (reference sequence). The CDR3 reads CASTRTASYGYTF. In DNA, the CDR3 is TGTGCCAGCACCCGGACGGCCTCATATGGCTACACCTTC.

The genes are TRBV11-2 and TRBJ1-5; D not certain. The CDR3 loop spans 15 amino acids. The germline gives CDR1 SGHAT, CDR2 FQNNGV. V lost 0 bases, J lost 6 bases, and 12 bases lay in between. The CDR3 DNA reads as TGTGCCAGCAGCTTAGATTCTGGGGAAGGTCAGCCCCAGCATTTT. This encodes CASSLDSGEGQPQHF.

V usage is TRBV7-2 and J usage is TRBJ1-6; no reliable D call. Trimming cost V 1 base and J 7 bases, with 14 bases left between them. Germline V gives CDR1 SGHTA, CDR2 FQGNSA. The CDR3 is made up of 16 amino acids. The CDR3 region is CASSLGIPASNSPLHF. CDR3 nucleotide sequence: TGTGCCAGCAGCTTAGGGATTCCCGCTTCAAATTCACCCCTCCACTTT.

The chain uses TRBV27 and TRBJ1-1; D gene unclear. Germline V lookup: CDR1 MNHEY, CDR2 SMNVEV (reference sequence). Trimming took 0 bases from V and 8 from J, leaving 13 bases between them. CDR3 length: 14 residues. In nucleotides, the CDR3 is TGTGCCAGCAGTTTATCACTCTGGGCGGCCGAAGCTTTCTTT. Amino acid sequence: CASSLSLWAAEAFF.

This CDR3 reads CASSLTTGQPQHF. CDR3 in DNA: TGTGCCAGCAGTTTAACGACAGGGCAGCCCCAGCATTTT. V usage is TRBV12-3 or TRBV12-4 and J usage is TRBJ1-5, with 7 bases matching TRBD1. V lost 2 bases to trimming and J lost 7 bases; unmatched junction nucleotides: 2. The CDR3 runs 13 residues.

The chain uses TRBV11-2 and TRBJ2-1; D gene unclear. Germline V lookup: CDR1 SGHAT, CDR2 FQNNGV. This CDR3 is 13 amino acids long. V gave up 6 bases and J gave up 6 bases, with 12 bases separating them. The CDR3 region has the DNA TGTGCCAGCAGTAGAGGAATCCGCAATGAGCAGTTCTTC. Its translation is CASSRGIRNEQFF.

The genes are TRBV5-5 and TRBJ1-1; the D is unclear. CDR3 length: 15 residues. In germline, CDR1 is SGHKS, CDR2 YYEKEE (reference sequence). The V gene lost 4 bases and the J gene lost 0 bases, with 13 bases spanning the gap. The CDR3 region is CASSPRPELNTEAFF. Written as DNA, the CDR3 is TGTGCCAGCAGCCCGAGGCCAGAGCTGAACACTGAAGCTTTCTTT.

This rearrangement joins TRBV2 to TRBJ2-7; D is unresolved. Trimming removed 8 bases from V and 2 bases from J, with 13 bases in between. The CDR3 sequence is 13 residues long. CDR1 SNHLY and CDR2 FYNNEI come from the germline V gene. The CDR3 here is CASRLAPTYEQYF. As DNA, the CDR3 is TGTGCCAGCCGATTAGCTCCGACCTACGAGCAGTACTTC.

The chain's CDR3 is CAISEGGAYGYTF. CDR3 DNA: TGTGCCATCAGTGAGGGGGGGGCTTATGGCTACACCTTC. V usage is TRBV10-3 and J usage is TRBJ1-2; perhaps TRBD1 as D (6 bases). CDR3 length: 13 residues. V was shortened by 2 bases and J by 5 bases, with 9 bases between the two germline ends. Germline assignment: CDR1 ENHRY and CDR2 SYGVKD.

CDR3 region: CASSLGGQDEAFF. The DNA of the CDR3 is TGTGCCAGCAGCTTAGGGGGACAGGATGAAGCTTTCTTT. This chain links TRBV7-3 with TRBJ1-1; the match to TRBD1 covers 8 bases. Looked up from germline, CDR1 is SGHTA and CDR2 is FQGTGA. Trimming took 2 bases from V and 7 from J; bases not matched to a gene: 3. The CDR3 totals 13 residues.

J is TRBJ2-7 and V is TRBV4-3; 11 nucleotides line up with TRBD1. The CDR3 is 15 amino acids. V trimming: 4 bases; J trimming: 3 bases; junction bases outside the gene matches: 5. From germline, CDR1 is LGHNA and CDR2 YSLEER. The CDR3 DNA sequence: TGCGCCAGCAGCCTCCGGGACAGGGGGGGCTACGAGCAGTACTTC. Translating it yields CASSLRDRGGYEQYF.

The chain employs TRBV5-1 and TRBJ2-7; no reliable D call. The CDR3 length is 14 residues. Germline lookup yields CDR1 SGHRS and CDR2 YFSETQ. Trimming stripped 3 bases from V and 6 bases from J, with 16 bases between. CDR3 nucleotides: TGCGCCAGCAGCTCGACTGTTTTATCAGGCGAGCAGTACTTC. Translating it yields CASSSTVLSGEQYF.